This T cell receptor (beta chain) is from a study of shared clonotypes between healthy human individuals. Whole-study findings and limits: Genetic and exposure-history diversity was limited by the small donor number.

Genomic DNA (from each subset) was split evenly across several immunoSEQ plates. Produced via immunoSEQ multiplex PCR; TCRdb's table is partial and in-frame only. The sample yields about a million clones, 70% to 85% seen once. Remarks on this clone: Its target is not known.

The TCR sequence derives from a man aged 18-30 years in good health. Some clones in this sample may be carry-over from other donors' samples. Sequencing input: memory CD4+ T cells from PBMCs. The subset is: CD45RA-negative fraction.

For the CDR3, the DNA is TGTGCCAGCAGCTCCCGCGGAGGGGCCCGTAATGAAAAACTGTTTTTT. Its protein is CASSSRGGARNEKLFF. The chain links TRBV7-8 to TRBJ1-4; a possible D gene is TRBD1 (5 bases). V lost 4 bases and J lost 4, with 16 bases in between. CDR1 is SGHVS and CDR2 is FQNEAQ in the germline V gene. The CDR3 is 16 amino acids.